Listed below are T cell receptor beta chains from one sample, sequenced in a study of blood T cell repertoires in COVID-19. Method: immunoSEQ multiplex PCR; TCRdb's copy keeps in-frame clones and lacks some. This table holds around 160,000 clones, around nine tenths found once. The sequencing input was PBMCs or T cells enriched from blood (not recorded which). The receptors shown here come from a woman aged 25 to 39 with acute COVID-19. Each CDR3 is given with its conserved first and last residue. Each record gives: D gene, V gene, clone size, J gene, CDR3 DNA, CDR3 protein. A D gene is named only where the DNA matches it firmly. Where a row states a size, it is once, few, many or the class of an expanded clone; other rows omit it.

-,TRBV19,once,TRBJ1-2,TGTGCCAGTAGTATGGGGCAGGGGAGAGGTGGCTACACCTTC,CASSMGQGRGGYTF
-,TRBV28,-,TRBJ2-7,TGTGCCACCACCCAGGGGTGGTACGAGCAGTACTTC,CATTQGWYEQYF
-,TRBV25-1,-,TRBJ2-1,TGTGCCAGCAGTGTAAGGGCTAACTCGCGGGATGAGCAGTTCTTC,CASSVRANSRDEQFF
TRBD1,TRBV7-9,few,TRBJ2-7,TGTGCCAGCAGCACTGGACAGGGGGACGGACGCGAGCAGTACTTC,CASSTGQGDGREQYF
-,TRBV5-6,-,TRBJ1-2,TGTGCCAGCAGCACAGGTTTTAACTATGGCTACACCTTC,CASSTGFNYGYTF
TRBD1,TRBV2,-,TRBJ1-1,TGTGCCAGCATCGAGGGGACAGGGGGGAACACTGAAGCTTTCTTT,CASIEGTGGNTEAFF
-,TRBV28,-,TRBJ1-2,TGTGCCAGCAGAGACAGGAATCGGAGCGGCTACACCTTC,CASRDRNRSGYTF
TRBD1,TRBV30,-,TRBJ2-2,TGTGCCTGCACTCAGGGGGCCCAGAACACCGGGGAGCTGTTTTTT,CACTQGAQNTGELFF
TRBD1,TRBV2,-,TRBJ2-1,TGTGCCAGCAGGGGGACAGGGGGCTACAATGAGCAGTTCTTC,CASRGTGGYNEQFF
-,TRBV28,-,TRBJ1-6,TGTGCCAGCAGTTTACCGTACTCCCCTAATTCACCCCTCCACTTT,CASSLPYSPNSPLHF
TRBD2,TRBV7-2,-,TRBJ2-1,TGTGCCAGCAGCCCCGGTCTAGCGGGATACAATGAGCAGTTCTTC,CASSPGLAGYNEQFF
-,TRBV14,-,TRBJ2-2,TGTGCCAGCAGAGAGAGGAGGGGATCCGGGGAGCTGTTTTTT,CASRERRGSGELFF
TRBD2,TRBV19,-,TRBJ2-3,TGTGCCAGTAGTCTTACTAGCGGCAGCACAGATACGCAGTATTTT,CASSLTSGSTDTQYF
-,TRBV3-1/TRBV3-2,-,TRBJ1-5,TGTGCCAGCAGCCAAGTCGGAGGGCTCGGGGTAAGCAATCAGCCCCAGCATTTT,CASSQVGGLGVSNQPQHF
TRBD2,TRBV7-2,-,TRBJ2-7,TGTGCCAGCAGCTTAGCTAGCGGGAGATACGAGCAGTACTTC,CASSLASGRYEQYF
TRBD1,TRBV6-1,-,TRBJ1-1,TGTGCCAGCAGTGATAACAGGGGGGACACTGAAGCTTTCTTT,CASSDNRGDTEAFF
TRBD1,TRBV28,once,TRBJ1-5,TGTGCCAGCAGTCCCCAGACAGGGGGTTGGCAGCCCCAGCATTTT,CASSPQTGGWQPQHF
TRBD2,TRBV20-1,-,TRBJ2-3,TGCAGTGCTAGTGTAGCGGGAGAGGTGGATACGCAGTATTTT,CSASVAGEVDTQYF
TRBD2,TRBV27,-,TRBJ2-1,TGTGCCAGCAGGCTTTACGGGACTAGCGGGGACAATGAGCAGTTCTTC,CASRLYGTSGDNEQFF
TRBD2,TRBV18,-,TRBJ2-1,TGTGCCAGCTCACCCGGGAGGGCCATTAGCTATGAGCAGTTCTTC,CASSPGRAISYEQFF
TRBD2,TRBV4-3,-,TRBJ2-7,TGCGCCAGCAGCCAAGGGTTAGTCGGTCTAGCGGGAGGCTACGAGCAGTACTTC,CASSQGLVGLAGGYEQYF
-,TRBV7-2,once,TRBJ2-3,TGTGCCAGCAGCTTCCCCGGGATCACAGATACGCAGTATTTT,CASSFPGITDTQYF
-,TRBV4-2,-,TRBJ2-2,TGTGCCAGCAGGGGACTCAACACCGGGGAGCTGTTTTTT,CASRGLNTGELFF
-,TRBV19,-,TRBJ1-4,TGTGCCAGTAGTATGAGCACGGGGAATGAAAAACTGTTTTTT,CASSMSTGNEKLFF
TRBD2,TRBV6-5,-,TRBJ2-7,TGTGCCAGCACCCGGGCGGGGGATCCAGGCGAGCAGTACTTC,CASTRAGDPGEQYF
TRBD1,TRBV29-1,-,TRBJ1-2,TGCAGCGTTGATTTACTCGCCGGGACAGGGATGATCTACACCTTC,CSVDLLAGTGMIYTF
TRBD1,TRBV6-1,few,TRBJ2-7,TGTGCCAGCAGTGAAGCGGGGACAGAGTCCTACGAGCAGTACTTC,CASSEAGTESYEQYF
TRBD2,TRBV5-1,-,TRBJ2-5,TGCGCCAGCAGTCCGACTAGCGGTGCTGGCGAGACCCAGTACTTC,CASSPTSGAGETQYF
-,TRBV5-1,-,TRBJ1-1,TGCGCCAGCAGCTCCCTGGGGGCGTCTGAAGCTTTCTTT,CASSSLGASEAFF
-,TRBV27,-,TRBJ1-1,TGTGCCAGCAGCCCCCGGGTGAACACTGAAGCTTTCTTT,CASSPRVNTEAFF
-,TRBV30,few,TRBJ2-2,TGTGCCTGGAGTGTAATAGCAGCCACCGGGGAGCTGTTTTTT,CAWSVIAATGELFF
TRBD1,TRBV18,-,TRBJ2-5,TGTGCCAGCTCACCACGGACAGGGTGGGAGACCCAGTACTTC,CASSPRTGWETQYF
-,TRBV7-8,once,TRBJ2-3,TGTGCCAGCAGCCCCCTCAGGGGCCATACAGATACGCAGTATTTT,CASSPLRGHTDTQYF
-,TRBV9,few,TRBJ2-1,TGTGCCAGCAGCCTAGACCCTAAATACAATGAGCAGTTCTTC,CASSLDPKYNEQFF
-,TRBV24-1,-,TRBJ1-2,TGTGCCACCAGTAAGACAGCTACCTATGGCTACACCTTC,CATSKTATYGYTF
-,TRBV6-5,-,TRBJ2-1,TGTGCCAGCAGTCTACAGGGAATCCCCTACAATGAGCAGTTCTTC,CASSLQGIPYNEQFF
-,TRBV3-1/TRBV3-2,-,TRBJ1-5,TGTGCCAGCAGCCAATCCCGGGTACCCAATCAGCCCCAGCATTTT,CASSQSRVPNQPQHF
-,TRBV6-2/TRBV6-3,-,TRBJ2-7,TGTGCCAGCAGTTACCGTAGGGGACAACAGGGCTACGAGCAGTACTTC,CASSYRRGQQGYEQYF
-,TRBV28,-,TRBJ1-3,TGTGCCAGCAGTCCGGGACTCGTCTCTGGAAACACCATATATTTT,CASSPGLVSGNTIYF
-,TRBV11-2,-,TRBJ1-4,TGTGCCAGCAGCGCATCGGGCATCCGGGGAAATAATGAAAAACTGTTTTTT,CASSASGIRGNNEKLFF
TRBD1,TRBV10-1,-,TRBJ1-6,TGCGCCAGCAGTGAGTCTCCGGACAGGTATAATTCACCCCTCCACTTT,CASSESPDRYNSPLHF
-,TRBV7-9,-,TRBJ2-5,TGTGCCAGCAGCTTAGACGACAGGCAAGAGACCCAGTACTTC,CASSLDDRQETQYF
-,TRBV28,-,TRBJ2-5,TGTGCCAGCAGTTTGACAGTTACGGAGACCCAGTACTTC,CASSLTVTETQYF
-,TRBV5-4,-,TRBJ2-3,TGTGCCAGCAGTCTGGGGAGGGGGAACACAGATACGCAGTATTTT,CASSLGRGNTDTQYF
-,TRBV27,few,TRBJ1-4,TGTGCCAGCAGTTTATCGGGGCCAATCCTTATTGAAAAACTGTTTTTT,CASSLSGPILIEKLFF
-,TRBV2,-,TRBJ2-7,TGTGCCAGCAGTCTCGAGGGACTTCCGTCCTTC,CASSLEGLPSF
TRBD2,TRBV28,-,TRBJ2-1,TGTGCCAGCAGTTCCGGGACTAGCAGGAATGAGCAGTTCTTC,CASSSGTSRNEQFF
-,TRBV5-5,-,TRBJ1-2,TGTGCCAGCAGATTCGCCGACTCATATGGCTACACCTTC,CASRFADSYGYTF
-,TRBV5-6,few,TRBJ2-7,TGTGCCAGCAGCGACCCCAACAGGGTCTACGAGCAGTACTTC,CASSDPNRVYEQYF
-,TRBV19,-,TRBJ1-5,TGTGCCAGTAGTATGGTCGGCAGGGGCAATCAGCCCCAGCATTTT,CASSMVGRGNQPQHF
TRBD2,TRBV4-2,-,TRBJ2-3,TGTGCCAGCAGCCAAGTTCTCCAACTAGCGGGTTCCACAGATACGCAGTATTTT,CASSQVLQLAGSTDTQYF
-,TRBV18,-,TRBJ1-6,TGTGCCAGCTCACCAGGGGGGGCGGATAATTCACCCCTCCACTTT,CASSPGGADNSPLHF
-,TRBV27,-,TRBJ1-1,TGTGCCAGCAGTTTCTCCCCGAACACTGAAGCTTTCTTT,CASSFSPNTEAFF